This T cell receptor (beta chain) is from a study of shared clonotypes between healthy human individuals. Details on this clone: Its specificity is not known.

Genomic DNA (from each subset) was split evenly across several immunoSEQ plates. TCRdb keeps only in-frame clones here, not all; method: immunoSEQ multiplex PCR. Here the sample spans over a million clones, 96% being singletons. This CDR3 comprises 20 residues. CDR1 MDHEN and CDR2 SYDVKM come from the germline V gene. V was pared by 2 bases and J by 4 bases, with 28 bases between. Points from the study as a whole: With a handful of donors compared, roughly 4.9% of naive CD4 clonotypes were shared.

The rearrangement uses TRBV28 and TRBJ2-3, with D possibly being TRBD2 (5 bases). The sequence came from a man aged 25-45 years in good health. Sequencing was performed on naive CD4+ T cells sorted from blood. The subset here: CD45RA+ positively selected. The CDR3 bases are TGTGCCAGCAGTTTAGTAGGTACCATTTTGGGAGAACTTGTTGCAGATACGCAGTATTTT. It translates to CASSLVGTILGELVADTQYF.